The 17 T cell receptor beta chains below all came from one sample that was sequenced in a study of T cell repertoires in cytomegalovirus infection. TCRdb analysed the reads with MiXCR anew, one entry per CDR3 protein. The sample consists of some 680,000 distinct CDR3 sequences, approximately 34% of them appearing once. The sequencing sample was made of PBMCs. The source is a human donor in good health (CMV status not recorded). Some clones in this sample may be carry-over from other donors' samples.

The chain is built from TRBV2 and TRBJ1-1; no clear D. Germline V gene lookup returns CDR1 SNHLY and CDR2 FYNNEI. The CDR3 runs 13 residues. Trimming cost V 8 bases and J 5 bases, with 15 bases left between them. CDR3 in amino acids: CASALSGKTEAFF. The CDR3 coding sequence is TGTGCCAGCGCGTTATCAGGAAAGACTGAAGCTTTCTTT.

About this clonotype itself: One end of the junction fails to match germline, which may point to a read error. The chain is built from TRBV29-1 and TRBJ1-2, with TRBD1 matching over 8 bases. The germline CDR1 and CDR2 sequences are SQVTM and ANQGSEA. This CDR3 comprises 12 residues. The CDR3 sequence: CSVDGQGGGSTF. CDR3 nucleotide sequence: TGCAGCGTGGATGGACAGGGTGGGGGCTCCACCTTC.

The rearrangement links TRBV27 to TRBJ1-1; the D is unclear. Germline values: CDR1 MNHEY, CDR2 SMNVEV (reference sequence). The CDR3 runs to 14 residues. Trimming removed 4 bases at V and 6 bases at J, with 15 bases between. CDR3 amino acids: CASSSPQKQSEAFF. DNA for the CDR3: TGTGCCAGCAGTTCCCCTCAAAAACAGTCTGAAGCTTTCTTT.

This clonotype has more than one count but fewer than ten. This rearrangement joins TRBV27 to TRBJ1-2; D remains unclear. The V gene's germline CDR1 is MNHEY and CDR2 SMNVEV (reference sequence). The CDR3 runs to 15 residues. The ends were cut back, 1 base at V and 7 bases at J, with 16 bases in the middle. In DNA form, the CDR3 reads TGTGCCAGCAGTTTATGGCCCCGGGGTAAAGGTGGCTACACCTTC. This gives the protein CASSLWPRGKGGYTF.

The chain couples TRBV7-2 to TRBJ2-7, with 10 positions matching TRBD1. With V trimmed by 5 bases and J by 4 bases, 8 bases remained unmatched. The CDR3 runs to 15 residues. Germline V CDR1 and CDR2: SGHTA, FQGNSA. The CDR3: CASSPQTGGIYEQYF. DNA for the CDR3: TGTGCCAGCAGCCCTCAGACAGGGGGCATTTACGAGCAGTACTTC.

The chain recombines TRBV7-6 with TRBJ1-1; maybe TRBD1 (6 bases). V shed 5 bases and J shed 2 bases, with 24 bases lying between them. This CDR3 is built from 18 residues. Per the germline V gene, CDR1 is SGHVS and CDR2 is FNYEAQ. The CDR3 DNA is TGTGCCAGCAGCGGGGAGGGGGGGCCAAGCCGGGGAAACACTGAAGCTTTCTTT. It specifies CASSGEGGPSRGNTEAFF.

This rearrangement joins TRBV5-8 to TRBJ2-2, with D tentatively TRBD2 (6 bases). This CDR3 has 15 residues. V lost 0 bases to trimming and J lost 5 bases, with 11 bases between them. Germline V gene sequence: CDR1 SGHTS, CDR2 YDEGEE. CDR3 loop: CASSLEAGQTGELFF. CDR3 DNA: TGTGCCAGCAGCTTGGAAGCGGGTCAAACCGGGGAGCTGTTTTTT.

This clonotype has just a few counts. The J gene is TRBJ1-5, the V gene TRBV11-2, with D maybe TRBD1 (5 bases). The CDR3 has 15 amino acids. In germline, CDR1 is SGHAT, CDR2 FQNNGV. Trimming shortened V by 0 bases and J by 7 bases, and 13 bases separated the two germline ends. The CDR3 spells CASSLEGGSGQPQHF. The CDR3 DNA sequence: TGTGCCAGCAGCTTAGAGGGGGGGTCGGGACAGCCCCAGCATTTT. The whole variable domain, filled in from reference TRBV11-2 and TRBJ1-5, reads EAGVAQSPRYKIIEKRQSVAFWCNPISGHATLYWYQQILGQGPKLLIQFQNNGVVDDSQLPKDRFSAERLKGVDSTLKIQPAKLEDSAVYLCASSLEGGSGQPQHFGDGTRLSIL.

This clonotype was seen at least ten times. V gene TRBV7-8 combines with J gene TRBJ2-1, with 14 bases matching TRBD2. V shed 4 bases and J 8 bases; nucleotides not matched to a gene: 4. CDR1 and CDR2 (germline): SGHVS, FQNEAQ. There are 15 residues in the CDR3. The CDR3 sequence: CASSSWGLAGDEQFF. In nucleotides, the CDR3 is TGTGCCAGCAGCTCCTGGGGACTAGCGGGAGATGAGCAGTTCTTC.

This clonotype appeared many times. The rearrangement uses TRBV7-2 and TRBJ2-5; TRBD1 matches 7 bases. The CDR3 extends over 17 amino acids. V gave up 5 bases and J gave up 1 base; unmatched junction bases: 13. Looked up from germline, CDR1 is SGHTA and CDR2 is FQGNSA. The CDR3 protein is CASSPRRQGTGQETQYF. CDR3 sequence (DNA): TGTGCCAGCAGCCCCCGCCGACAGGGTACAGGCCAAGAGACCCAGTACTTC.

This chain links TRBV28 with TRBJ2-7, with 11 bases fitting TRBD2. The CDR3 totals 16 residues. In germline, CDR1 is MDHEN, CDR2 SYDVKM. Trimming took 6 bases from V and 7 from J; bases not matched to a gene: 14. DNA for the CDR3: TGTGCCAGCAGATATAGGACTAGCGGGCCGGCGCGGGAGCAGTACTTC. Translation gives CASRYRTSGPAREQYF.

This clonotype showed up just a few times. The chain has TRBV28 and TRBJ1-1; tentative D call: TRBD1 (6 bases). The length of the CDR3 is 15 residues. Germline V gives CDR1 MDHEN, CDR2 SYDVKM. Trimming took 5 bases from V and 3 from J, leaving 16 bases between them. The CDR3 DNA reads as TGTGCCAGCAGTATACAGGGTCAGAGTTACACTGAAGCTTTCTTT. As protein: CASSIQGQSYTEAFF.

V usage is TRBV18 and J usage is TRBJ1-2; the D is unclear. The V gene lost 3 bases and the J gene lost 8 bases, with 19 bases spanning the gap. The germline CDR1 and CDR2 sequences are KGHSH and LQKENI. CDR3 length: 15 amino acids. The CDR3 region is CASSPAVAVDQGYTF. Written as DNA, the CDR3 is TGTGCCAGCTCACCGGCCGTCGCGGTAGATCAAGGCTACACCTTC.

This clonotype has just a few counts. The V gene is TRBV19, the J gene TRBJ1-1, with D uncertain. There are 12 residues in the CDR3. Per germline, CDR1 LNHDA and CDR2 SQIVND (reference sequence). V was shortened by 7 bases and J by 2 bases, with 8 bases between the two germline ends. CDR3 DNA: TGTGCCAGTATCGCGGGTAACACTGAAGCTTTCTTT. The encoded protein is CASIAGNTEAFF.

This clonotype was seen once. One end of the junction fails to match germline, which may point to a read error. The V and J genes are TRBV28 and TRBJ2-1, with TRBD2 matching over 8 bases. The CDR3 runs 17 residues. Germline lookup yields CDR1 MDHEN and CDR2 SYDVKM. CDR3 region: CARSFRPGTRVSNEQFF. CDR3 nucleotide sequence: TGTGCCAGAAGTTTCCGCCCGGGGACTAGGGTTAGCAATGAGCAGTTCTTC.

This clonotype was picked up a small number of times. This chain uses TRBV6-5 with TRBJ1-1; TRBD1 matches at 7 bases. Germline assignment: CDR1 MNHEY and CDR2 SVGAGI. The trim removed 3 bases at V and 5 bases at J, leaving 6 bases unmatched. This CDR3 is 14 amino acids long. The CDR3 coding sequence is TGTGCCAGCAGTTATAGGGGGCGAACGACTGAAGCTTTCTTT. It specifies CASSYRGRTTEAFF.

This clonotype was seen a handful of times. The J gene is TRBJ2-1, the V gene TRBV6-1; 15 bases fit TRBD2. The V gene end was trimmed by 5 bases and the J gene end by 4 bases; junction bases not matched to a gene: 6. CDR1 MNHNS and CDR2 SASEGT come from the germline V gene. The CDR3 is 17 residues long. CDR3 amino acids: CASSPTGTSGRYNEQFF. The CDR3 DNA follows: TGTGCCAGCAGTCCAACCGGGACTAGCGGGAGGTACAATGAGCAGTTCTTC.